This record covers a single TCR beta chain. Its antigen is unknown. Germline V gene data show CDR1 as MNHEY and CDR2 as SMNVEV (reference sequence). The CDR3 spans 17 residues. Trimming stripped 2 bases from V and 1 base from J, with 17 bases between. Nobody among the patients had been given any treatment before thyroid surgery. Original handling: Across clinicopathological groups, CDR3 differences served as the basis for building a distant-metastasis classifier for papillary thyroid cancer. MiXCR re-clonotyped the PCR reads for TCRdb. TCRdb, not the original authors, processed these V and J calls. The profile shows approximately 20,000 clones, about 15% of them singletons. The entry originates in a study of metastatic and nonmetastatic thyroid tumors. In the study overall: Comparative analysis of repertoires was undertaken across blood and tumor or nodule tissue obtained from malignant and benign thyroid patients.

Study-wide points: Versus benign nodules, malignant thyroid tumors reportedly had significantly higher TCR beta diversity, in blood and tumor.

The chain combines TRBV27 with TRBJ1-1; D possibly corresponds to TRBD1 (5 bases). The TCR was taken from a female donor with papillary thyroid cancer or a benign thyroid nodule (not recorded which). Some clones in this sample may be carry-over from other donors' samples. Sequencing was carried out using blood. CDR3 in DNA: TGTGCCAGCAGTTTACTCAGGGAGCGCTTAAGGAACACTGAAGCTTTCTTT. Its translation: CASSLLRERLRNTEAFF.